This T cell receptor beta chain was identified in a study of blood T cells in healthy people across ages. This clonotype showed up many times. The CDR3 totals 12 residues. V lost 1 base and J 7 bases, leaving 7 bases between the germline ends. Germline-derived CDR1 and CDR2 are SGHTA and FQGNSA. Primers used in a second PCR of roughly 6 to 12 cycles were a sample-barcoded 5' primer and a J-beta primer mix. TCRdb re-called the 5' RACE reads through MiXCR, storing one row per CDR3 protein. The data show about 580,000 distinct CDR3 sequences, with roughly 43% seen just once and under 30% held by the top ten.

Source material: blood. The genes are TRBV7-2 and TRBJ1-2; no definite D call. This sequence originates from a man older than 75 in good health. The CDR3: CASSLGPSGYTF. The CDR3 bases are TGTGCCAGCAGCTTAGGACCTTCTGGCTACACCTTC.